Included here is one TCR beta chain sequence, with context. Germline loops: CDR1 MNHEY, CDR2 SVGAGI. Trimming cost V 5 bases and J 3 bases; bases outside gene matches: 2. The CDR3 length is 13 residues. TCRdb keeps only in-frame clones here, not all; method: immunoSEQ multiplex PCR. The profile shows around 210,000 clones, approximately 82% of them singletons. This record belongs to a study of blood T cell repertoires in COVID-19. V and J are TRBV6-5 and TRBJ2-7, with 9 bases matching TRBD2. This TCR was recovered from a human donor in a cohort sampled during active COVID-19. The sample taken for sequencing was peripheral blood. Here the CDR3 DNA reads TGTGCCAGCAGTATGACTAGCGGCTACGAGCAGTACTTC. Translated, it gives CASSMTSGYEQYF.